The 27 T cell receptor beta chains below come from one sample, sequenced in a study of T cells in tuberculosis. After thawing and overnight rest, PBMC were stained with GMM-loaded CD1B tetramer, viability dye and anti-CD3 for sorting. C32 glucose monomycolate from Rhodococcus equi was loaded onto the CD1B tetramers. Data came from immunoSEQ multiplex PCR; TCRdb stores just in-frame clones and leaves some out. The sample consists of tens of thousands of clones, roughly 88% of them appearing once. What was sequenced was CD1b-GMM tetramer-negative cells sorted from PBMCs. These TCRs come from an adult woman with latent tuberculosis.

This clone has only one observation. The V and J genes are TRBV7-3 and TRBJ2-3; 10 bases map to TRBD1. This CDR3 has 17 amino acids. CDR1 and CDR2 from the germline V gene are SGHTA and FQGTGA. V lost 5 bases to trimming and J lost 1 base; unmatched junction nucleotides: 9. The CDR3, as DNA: TGTGCCAGCAGCCCAAGGGAGACAGGGGGCGGCACAGATACGCAGTATTTT. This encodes CASSPRETGGGTDTQYF.

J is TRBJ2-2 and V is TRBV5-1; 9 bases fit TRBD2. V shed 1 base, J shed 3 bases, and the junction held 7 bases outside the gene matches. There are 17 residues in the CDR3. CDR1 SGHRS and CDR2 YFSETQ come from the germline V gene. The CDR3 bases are TGCGCCAGCAGCTTGAAAGCGCGGGGGGGACACACCGGGGAGCTGTTTTTT. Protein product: CASSLKARGGHTGELFF.

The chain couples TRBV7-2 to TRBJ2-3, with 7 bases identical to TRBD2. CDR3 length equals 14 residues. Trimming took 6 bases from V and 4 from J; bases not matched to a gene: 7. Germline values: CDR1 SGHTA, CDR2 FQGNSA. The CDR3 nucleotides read TGTGCCAGCAGGCCGGCGGGGGATTCAGATACGCAGTATTTT. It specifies CASRPAGDSDTQYF. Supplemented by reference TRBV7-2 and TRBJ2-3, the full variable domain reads GAGVSQSPSNKVTEKGKDVELRCDPISGHTALYWYRQSLGQGLEFLIYFQGNSAPDKSGLPSDRFSAERTGGSVSTLTIQRTQQEDSAVYLCASRPAGDSDTQYFGPGTRLTVL.

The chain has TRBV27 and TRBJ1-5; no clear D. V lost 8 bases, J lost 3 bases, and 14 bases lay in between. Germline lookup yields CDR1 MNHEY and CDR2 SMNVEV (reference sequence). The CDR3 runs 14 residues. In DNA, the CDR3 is TGTGCCAGCCGTAGGAGCGGAAACAATCAGCCCCAGCATTTT. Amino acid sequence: CASRRSGNNQPQHF.

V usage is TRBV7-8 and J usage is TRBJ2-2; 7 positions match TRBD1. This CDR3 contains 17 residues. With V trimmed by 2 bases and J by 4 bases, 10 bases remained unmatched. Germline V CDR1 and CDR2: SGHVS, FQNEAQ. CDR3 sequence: CASSLWQGDPGTGELFF. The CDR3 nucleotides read TGTGCCAGCAGCTTATGGCAGGGGGACCCGGGCACCGGGGAGCTGTTTTTT.

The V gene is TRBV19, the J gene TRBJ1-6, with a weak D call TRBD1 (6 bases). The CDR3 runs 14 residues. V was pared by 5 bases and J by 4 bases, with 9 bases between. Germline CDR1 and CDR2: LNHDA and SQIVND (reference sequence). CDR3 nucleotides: TGTGCCAGTAGTGGGGGACAATATAATTCACCCCTCCACTTT. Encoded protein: CASSGGQYNSPLHF.

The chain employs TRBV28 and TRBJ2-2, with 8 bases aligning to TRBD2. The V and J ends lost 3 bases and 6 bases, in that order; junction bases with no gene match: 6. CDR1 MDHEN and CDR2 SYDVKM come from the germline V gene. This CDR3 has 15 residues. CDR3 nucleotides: TGTGCCAGCAGTTTCGGCGGGGGGCTGTCCGGGGAGCTGTTTTTT. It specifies CASSFGGGLSGELFF.

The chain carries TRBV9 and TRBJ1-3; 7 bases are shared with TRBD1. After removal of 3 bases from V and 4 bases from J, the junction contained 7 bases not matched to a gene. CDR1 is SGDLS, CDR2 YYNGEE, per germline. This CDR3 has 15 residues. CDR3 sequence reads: CASSAWDSPGNTIYF. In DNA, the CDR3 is TGTGCCAGCAGCGCCTGGGACAGCCCCGGAAACACCATATATTTT.

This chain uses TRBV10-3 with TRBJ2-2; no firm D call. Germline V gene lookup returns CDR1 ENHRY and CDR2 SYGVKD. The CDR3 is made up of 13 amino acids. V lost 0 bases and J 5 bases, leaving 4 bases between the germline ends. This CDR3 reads CAISESSTGELFF. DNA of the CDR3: TGTGCCATCAGTGAGTCGAGTACCGGGGAGCTGTTTTTT.

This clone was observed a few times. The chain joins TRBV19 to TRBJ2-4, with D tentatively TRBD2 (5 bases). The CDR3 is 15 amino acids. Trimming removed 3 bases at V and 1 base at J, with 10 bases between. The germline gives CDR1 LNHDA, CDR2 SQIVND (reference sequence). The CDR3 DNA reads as TGTGCCAGTAGTATGATAGCGACGGCCAAAAACATTCAGTACTTC. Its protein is CASSMIATAKNIQYF. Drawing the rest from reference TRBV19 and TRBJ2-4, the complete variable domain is DGGITQSPKYLFRKEGQNVTLSCEQNLNHDAMYWYRQDPGQGLRLIYYSQIVNDFQKGDIAEGYSVSREKKESFPLTVTSAQKNPTAFYLCASSMIATAKNIQYFGAGTRLSVL.

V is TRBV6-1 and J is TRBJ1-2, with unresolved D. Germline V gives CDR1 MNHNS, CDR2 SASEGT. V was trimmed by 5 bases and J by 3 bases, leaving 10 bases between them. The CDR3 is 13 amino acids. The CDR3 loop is CASSRENYYGYTF. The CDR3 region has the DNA TGTGCCAGCAGTCGAGAGAATTACTATGGCTACACCTTC.

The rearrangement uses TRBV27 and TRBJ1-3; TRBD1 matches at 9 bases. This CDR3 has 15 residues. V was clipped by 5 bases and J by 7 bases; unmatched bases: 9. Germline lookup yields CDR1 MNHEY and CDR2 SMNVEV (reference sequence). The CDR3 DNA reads TGTGCCAGCAGTCACAACAGGGGGCTAGGGAACACCATATATTTT. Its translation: CASSHNRGLGNTIYF.

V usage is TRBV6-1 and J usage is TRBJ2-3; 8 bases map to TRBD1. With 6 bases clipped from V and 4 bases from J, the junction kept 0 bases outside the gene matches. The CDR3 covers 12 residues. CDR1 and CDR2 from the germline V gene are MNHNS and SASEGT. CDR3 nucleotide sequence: TGTGCCAGCAGACAGGGGGCAGATACGCAGTATTTT. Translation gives CASRQGADTQYF.

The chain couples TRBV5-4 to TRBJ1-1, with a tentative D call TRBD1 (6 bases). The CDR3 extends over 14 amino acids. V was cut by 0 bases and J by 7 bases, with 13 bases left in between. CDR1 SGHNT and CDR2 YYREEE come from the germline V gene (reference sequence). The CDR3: CASSLEGVSLEAFF. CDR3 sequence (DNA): TGTGCCAGCAGCTTGGAGGGGGTTTCCCTTGAAGCTTTCTTT.

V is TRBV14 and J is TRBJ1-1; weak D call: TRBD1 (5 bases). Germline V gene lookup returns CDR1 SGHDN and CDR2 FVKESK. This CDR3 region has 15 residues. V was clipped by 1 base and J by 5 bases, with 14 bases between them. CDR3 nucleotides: TGTGCCAGCAGCCAAGGGTACCGGGGGACGACTGAAGCTTTCTTT. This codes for CASSQGYRGTTEAFF. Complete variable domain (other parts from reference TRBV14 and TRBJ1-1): EAGVTQFPSHSVIEKGQTVTLRCDPISGHDNLYWYRRVMGKEIKFLLHFVKESKQDESGMPNNRFLAERTGGTYSTLKVQPAELEDSGVYFCASSQGYRGTTEAFFGQGTRLTVV.

CDR3 in DNA: TGTGCCAGCAGCCCGAAGCGGGGGGATGTAGATACGCAGTATTTT. Translated, it gives CASSPKRGDVDTQYF. The chain links TRBV5-4 to TRBJ2-3; TRBD2 matches 9 bases. Trimming at V came to 4 bases and at J to 5 bases, leaving 8 bases not matched to a gene. Germline CDR1 is SGHNT and CDR2 is YYREEE (reference sequence). The CDR3 has 15 amino acids. The full variable domain, in which reference TRBV5-4 and TRBJ2-3 provide the parts outside the CDR3, is ETGVTQSPTHLIKTRGQQVTLRCSSQSGHNTVSWYQQALGQGPQFIFQYYREEENGRGNFPPRFSGLQFPNYSSELNVNALELDDSALYLCASSPKRGDVDTQYFGPGTRLTVL.

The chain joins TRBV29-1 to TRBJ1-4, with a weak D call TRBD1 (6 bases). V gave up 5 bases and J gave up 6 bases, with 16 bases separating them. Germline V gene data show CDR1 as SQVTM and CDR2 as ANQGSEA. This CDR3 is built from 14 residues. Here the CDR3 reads CSVLDRTVDEKLFF. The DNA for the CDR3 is TGCAGCGTTCTCGACCGGACAGTAGATGAAAAACTGTTTTTT.

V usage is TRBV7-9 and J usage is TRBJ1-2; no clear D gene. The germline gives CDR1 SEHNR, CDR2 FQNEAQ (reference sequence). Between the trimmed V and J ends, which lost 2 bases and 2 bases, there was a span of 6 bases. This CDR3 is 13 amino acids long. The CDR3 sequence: CASSLNRNYGYTF. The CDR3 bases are TGTGCCAGCAGCTTAAACAGAAACTATGGCTACACCTTC.

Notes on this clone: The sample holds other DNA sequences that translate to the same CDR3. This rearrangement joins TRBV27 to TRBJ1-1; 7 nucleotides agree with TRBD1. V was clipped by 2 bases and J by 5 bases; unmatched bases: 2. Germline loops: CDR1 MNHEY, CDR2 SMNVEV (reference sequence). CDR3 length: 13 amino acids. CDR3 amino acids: CASSLAGGTEAFF. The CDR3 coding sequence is TGTGCCAGCAGTTTAGCAGGGGGAACTGAAGCTTTCTTT.

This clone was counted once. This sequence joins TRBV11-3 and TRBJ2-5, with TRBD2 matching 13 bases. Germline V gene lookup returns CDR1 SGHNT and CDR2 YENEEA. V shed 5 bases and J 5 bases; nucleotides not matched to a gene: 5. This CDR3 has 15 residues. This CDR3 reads CASSKTSGGAETQYF. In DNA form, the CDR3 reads TGTGCCAGCAGCAAAACTAGCGGGGGGGCGGAGACCCAGTACTTC.

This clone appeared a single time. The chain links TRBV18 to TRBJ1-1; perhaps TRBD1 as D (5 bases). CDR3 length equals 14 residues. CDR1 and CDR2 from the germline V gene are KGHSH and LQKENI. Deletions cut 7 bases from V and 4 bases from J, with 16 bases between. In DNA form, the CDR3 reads TGTGCCAGCTGGACAATAGGGGCGTTCACTGAAGCTTTCTTT. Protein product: CASWTIGAFTEAFF.

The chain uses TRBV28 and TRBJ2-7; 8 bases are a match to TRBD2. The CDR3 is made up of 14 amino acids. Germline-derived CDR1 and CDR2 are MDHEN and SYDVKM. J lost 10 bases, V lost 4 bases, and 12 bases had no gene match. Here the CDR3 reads CASSSPAGGVHQYV. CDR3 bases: TGTGCCAGCAGTTCTCCTGCGGGGGGCGTACACCAGTACGTC.

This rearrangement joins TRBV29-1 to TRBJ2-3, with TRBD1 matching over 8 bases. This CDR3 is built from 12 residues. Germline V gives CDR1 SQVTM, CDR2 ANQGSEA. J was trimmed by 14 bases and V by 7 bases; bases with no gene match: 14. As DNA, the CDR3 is TGCAGCGCGGGCACGGGGGCAGGGGGCTTGTATTTT. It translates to CSAGTGAGGLYF.

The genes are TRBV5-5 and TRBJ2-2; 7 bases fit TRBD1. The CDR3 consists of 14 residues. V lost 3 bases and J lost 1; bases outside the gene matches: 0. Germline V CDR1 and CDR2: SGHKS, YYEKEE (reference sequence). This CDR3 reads CASSWTGNTGELFF. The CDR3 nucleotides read TGTGCCAGCAGCTGGACAGGGAACACCGGGGAGCTGTTTTTT.

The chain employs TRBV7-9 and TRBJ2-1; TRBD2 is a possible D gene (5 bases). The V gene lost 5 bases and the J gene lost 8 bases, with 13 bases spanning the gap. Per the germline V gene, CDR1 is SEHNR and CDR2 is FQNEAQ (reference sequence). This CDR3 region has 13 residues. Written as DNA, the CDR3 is TGTGCCAGCAGCCAATTCGAACTAGATGAGCAGTTCTTC. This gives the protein CASSQFELDEQFF.

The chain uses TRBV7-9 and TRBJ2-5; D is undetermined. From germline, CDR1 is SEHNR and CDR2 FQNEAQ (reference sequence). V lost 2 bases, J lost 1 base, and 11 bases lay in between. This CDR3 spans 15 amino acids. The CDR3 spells CASSLKVRSQETQYF. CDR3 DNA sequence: TGTGCCAGCAGCTTAAAGGTCCGGAGCCAAGAGACCCAGTACTTC.

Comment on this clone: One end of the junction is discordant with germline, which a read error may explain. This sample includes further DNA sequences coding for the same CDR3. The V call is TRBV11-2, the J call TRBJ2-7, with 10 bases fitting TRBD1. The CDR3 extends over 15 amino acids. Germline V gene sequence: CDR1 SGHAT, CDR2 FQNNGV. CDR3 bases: TGCGCCAGCAGCTTGTCAGGACAGGGGGTTTGGGCGCAGTACTTC. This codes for CASSLSGQGVWAQYF.